Below, one T cell receptor beta chain is given with its context. The target of this receptor is not known. Base-call qualities are not available, and no considerably larger clone is one nucleotide away. The sample is drawn from a study of blood T cells in healthy people across ages (dated by TCRdb to the mid-2010s). The study in broad terms: In model experiments, template switching captured about one uniquely barcoded TCR beta cDNA molecule for every two T cells. The donors were divided into four age groups: young (average around 17 years), middle-aged (roughly 40), aged (approximately 59) and long-lived (82). Using the same blood draw, the study looked at two additional independent replicas of 1 million unique cDNA reads for two donors, one aged 18 to 30 and the other aged 80 or older. Using deep sequencing normalized with unique cDNA molecular identifiers, the study measured how TCR beta repertoire diversity changes with age.

Systemically healthy Caucasian individuals from Russia, 35 to 50 in total and aged roughly 6 to 95 years, were included as donors. About 10 milliliters of peripheral blood were drawn from each donor into EDTA-treated Vacutainer tubes. Ficoll-Paque density-gradient centrifugation was used to isolate PBMCs, with at least 7 million per sample. Trizol reagent was used to extract total RNA from PBMCs, with at least 6 micrograms per sample. For every donor, an aliquot of PBMCs went through flow cytometry to measure the percentages of naive CD45RAhigh/CD27high T cells. Summary of the overall study and its limitations: Compared with the aged group, more naive CD4+ T cells, fewer expanded clones and increased TCR diversity were shown by the long-lived group, suggesting age selection. The percentage of naive T cells measured by flow cytometry correlated strongly with observed TCR beta diversity. The CMV infection status of donors was not known, potentially confounding age-related changes in expanded clonotypes. As age increased, observed TCR beta diversity per million T cells dropped in a roughly linear way, and a significant reduction was already evident by age 40. Since profiling was done on bulk unsorted PBMCs, naive and antigen-experienced compartments could not be conclusively compared. Estimates of total diversity based on one million sequenced T cells were considered lower bounds and underestimates.

The library was obtained by 5' RACE. The data were produced on an Illumina HiSeq 2500. The second PCR ran for about 7 to 11 cycles and used a J-beta primer mix along with a sample-barcoded 5' primer. Each TCR beta cDNA molecule received a unique molecular identifier from a template-switch 5' adaptor carrying 12 random nucleotides. At least 3 million CDR3-containing paired-end reads were obtained from each sample. The Mint cDNA synthesis kit, primed by a TRBC-specific oligonucleotide, was used to synthesize first-strand cDNA from all RNA. All cDNA was treated with uracil-DNA glycosylase and then went through a first 18-cycle PCR with the universal primers M1SS and BC2_uni_R. On the study's bioinformatics: For normalization, 1 million high-quality reads were randomly selected from each sample, with every read carrying a distinct molecular identifier. Instead of being binned into consensus sequences, reads with shared molecular identifiers were discarded. MiTCR, run with a Q25 quality threshold and the strictest error-elimination algorithm, handled CDR3 identification, clonotype clustering and error correction. Lower-bound total TCR beta diversity was estimated with a nonparametric unseen species model using Euler transformation. The public reads were run again by TCRdb, first through fastp at Q25 and then through MiXCR, and only productive beta chains were kept. CDR3 protein sequences are deduplicated, and each keeps its most common genes and DNA. The V and J calls here are based on TCRdb, not the publication. The sample includes 450,000 to 600,000 distinct CDR3 sequences, with about 25% observed a single time. The ten largest clones take up over 3.5% of the sample.

A further study also used this sample, focusing on T cells of mothers and their children. In that second paper, the authors write: Nine systemically healthy Caucasian individuals, comprising three mothers and their six children, were included as donors. cDNA synthesis consumed the entire amount of extracted RNA, loaded at 1.5 ug RNA in each 15 ul reaction. Sample barcodes and 2-4 random nucleotides were added via the M1S primer in the second PCR. Over 8.5 million TCR beta CDR3 reads were obtained for each mother, and 3 million to 3.5 million reads were obtained for each child. Thymic selection similarly shapes TCR recombination output in related and unrelated pairs, with minor effect from inherited differences. Normalized repertoire overlap was always slightly but never significantly higher in related than unrelated mother-child pairs. No persistent microchimeric T cell clones were found, with a detection sensitivity of approximately 110 clones per million clonotypes. In the study, deep NGS was used to compare the TCR beta repertoires of mothers and children, and features distinguishing related mother-child pairs from unrelated individuals were sought. The mean age was around 40 +/- 4 years for the mothers and around 10 +/- 4 years for the children. After adapter ligation was performed with NEBNext reagents, the libraries were sequenced on an Illumina HiSeq 2000 with 100+100 nt paired-end reads. Mother and child libraries were prepared a month apart and sequenced in separate runs to prevent cross-contamination. Between 500,000 and 2,000,000 distinct TCR beta clonotypes were identified per donor. Naive TCR beta clonotypes were estimated from low-frequency clonotypes matched to each donor's FACS-determined naive share, without sorting.

Sequencing used blood. The receptor comes from a boy between 2 and 10 years old in good health.

The sequence in DNA is TGTGCCAGCAGCTTAGATATCAGGCGTTGGTATGGCTACACCTTC. The translation is CASSLDIRRWYGYTF. The rearrangement joined TRBV7-8 to TRBJ1-2, with the D gene call left open. Looking up the germline V gene yields CDR1 SGHVS and CDR2 FQNEAQ. V is shortened by 1 base, J by 5 bases, and the region joining them spans 14 bases. The CDR3 spans 15 residues, from the cysteine through the phenylalanine. The retained sequence is limited to the CDR3, 45 bases, with the frame set at the first base.